A selection of T cell receptor beta chains follows, all from one sample in a study of blood T cell repertoires in COVID-19. Method: immunoSEQ multiplex PCR; TCRdb's copy keeps in-frame clones and lacks some. Of a few hundred thousand clones in the sample, roughly 87% were seen once. Sequenced material: PBMCs or T cells enriched from blood (not recorded which). The receptors here all came from a woman aged 30 to 39 who had recovered from COVID-19. The CDR3 runs from the conserved cysteine through the conserved F or W. D genes are given only for firm matches. Size tells how often a clone was seen (once, few, many) or the class of an expanded clone, and some rows leave it out.

V	D	size	J	DNA	CDR3
TRBV3-1/TRBV3-2	NA	NA	TRBJ1-4	TGTGCCAGCAGCCCGAAGTGGGACACGGATGAAAAACTGTTTTTT	CASSPKWDTDEKLFF
TRBV4-2	TRBD1	NA	TRBJ1-2	TGTGCCAGCAGCCAAGATAATGCGGGACAGCTTTATGGCTACACCTTC	CASSQDNAGQLYGYTF
TRBV6-6	TRBD1	once	TRBJ2-3	TGTGCCAGCAGTTCAGGGGGCCGGGCGGATACGCAGTATTTT	CASSSGGRADTQYF
TRBV24-1	NA	once	TRBJ2-1	TGTGCCACCAGTCAGGGCGGAGGGAATGAGCAGTTCTTC	CATSQGGGNEQFF
TRBV25-1	NA	once	TRBJ1-5	TGTGCCAGCGCAAGGGGTGGCAATCAGCCCCAGCATTTT	CASARGGNQPQHF
TRBV5-1	NA	NA	TRBJ2-5	TGCGCCAGCAGCGGAGGGACCGGGCAGAAAGAGACCCAGTACTTC	CASSGGTGQKETQYF
TRBV4-1	TRBD1	NA	TRBJ1-2	TGCGCCAGCAGCCAAGCGACAGGGGATAACTATGGCTACACCTTC	CASSQATGDNYGYTF
TRBV6-5	NA	NA	TRBJ1-2	TGTGCCAGCAAAGTCAGCGCTGGAGGGGTCTACACCTTC	CASKVSAGGVYTF
TRBV5-1	NA	NA	TRBJ2-3	TGCGCCAGCAGCCTACGGGACTTAGGCACAGATACGCAGTATTTT	CASSLRDLGTDTQYF
TRBV14	NA	NA	TRBJ1-5	TGTGCCAGCAGCCTAAACCCTTCGGGGCCCCAGCATTTT	CASSLNPSGPQHF
TRBV10-1	NA	NA	TRBJ1-3	TGCGCCAACCCTCGGGCTGGAAACACCATATATTTT	CANPRAGNTIYF
TRBV27	NA	NA	TRBJ1-1	TGTGCCAGCAGTTTACGGGTAACTGAAGCTTTCTTT	CASSLRVTEAFF